The 27 T cell receptor beta chains reported below all come from one sample, sequenced in a study of T cells of healthy individuals. TCRdb independently ran MiXCR on the 5' RACE reads; one entry per CDR3 protein. In the table there are fewer than 70,000 distinct CDR3 sequences, roughly 14% of which are singletons. These TCRs come from a human donor in good health.

The J gene is TRBJ1-6, the V gene TRBV5-1; unclear D gene. This CDR3 comprises 14 residues. Between the trimmed V and J ends, which lost 4 bases and 10 bases, there was a span of 15 bases. Germline V gene data show CDR1 as SGHRS and CDR2 as YFSETQ. The CDR3 protein is CASSTSAAGSPLHF. The DNA of the CDR3 is TGCGCCAGCAGCACCTCTGCGGCAGGCTCACCCCTCCACTTT.

This sequence joins TRBV5-1 and TRBJ2-1, with 8 bases identical to TRBD1. CDR1 SGHRS and CDR2 YFSETQ come from the germline V gene. CDR3 length: 15 residues. With V trimmed by 0 bases and J by 2 bases, 1 base remained unmatched. The CDR3 nucleotides are TGCGCCAGCAGCTTGGCAGGGGGCGCCTACAATGAGCAGTTCTTC. As protein: CASSLAGGAYNEQFF.

This clonotype has at least ten counts. This chain uses TRBV27 with TRBJ1-2; D is undetermined. V was shortened by 2 bases and J by 13 bases, with 17 bases between the two germline ends. CDR3 length equals 13 residues. CDR1 is MNHEY and CDR2 is SMNVEV in the germline V gene (reference sequence). The CDR3 DNA sequence: TGTGCCAGCAGTTTAAATGCAGGATTCAAATTCACCTTC. It encodes CASSLNAGFKFTF.

The V call is TRBV12-3 or TRBV12-4, the J call TRBJ1-4; perhaps TRBD1 as D (5 bases). The CDR3 totals 13 residues. Deletions cut 8 bases from V and 5 bases from J, with 12 bases between. DNA for the CDR3: TGTGCCAGCCATACCGGGGCAAATGAAAAACTGTTTTTT. Its protein is CASHTGANEKLFF.

Many counts were recorded for this clonotype. The V gene is TRBV7-2, the J gene TRBJ2-5; D call uncertain. The CDR3 is 14 residues long. From germline, CDR1 is SGHTA and CDR2 FQGNSA. V lost 5 bases and J 5 bases, leaving 15 bases between the germline ends. The CDR3 DNA is TGTGCCAGCAGCGTGGGCGGATCCGTGGAGACCCAGTACTTC. This gives the protein CASSVGGSVETQYF.

This chain links TRBV11-2 with TRBJ2-3; D uncertain. Trimming cost V 1 base and J 2 bases, with 13 bases left between them. Germline V gene lookup returns CDR1 SGHAT and CDR2 FQNNGV. The CDR3 has 16 residues. CDR3 loop: CASSLVGSKYTDTQYF. The DNA of the CDR3 is TGTGCCAGCAGCTTAGTTGGGTCAAAATACACAGATACGCAGTATTTT. Together with reference TRBV11-2 and TRBJ2-3, the CDR3 gives the full variable domain: EAGVAQSPRYKIIEKRQSVAFWCNPISGHATLYWYQQILGQGPKLLIQFQNNGVVDDSQLPKDRFSAERLKGVDSTLKIQPAKLEDSAVYLCASSLVGSKYTDTQYFGPGTRLTVL.

The table lists this clonotype with many counts. V and J are TRBV10-3 and TRBJ1-1; D is unclear. The CDR3 extends over 12 amino acids. Germline-derived CDR1 and CDR2 are ENHRY and SYGVKD. The ends were cut back, 5 bases at V and 5 bases at J, with 9 bases in the middle. The CDR3 nucleotides read TGTGCCATCAGTCGAAGAAGGACTGAAGCTTTCTTT. Protein sequence: CAISRRRTEAFF.

This clonotype was observed a handful of times. This chain uses TRBV7-2 with TRBJ2-7; D possibly corresponds to TRBD2 (6 bases). Germline loops: CDR1 SGHTA, CDR2 FQGNSA. The ends were cut back, 5 bases at V and 7 bases at J, with 18 bases in the middle. This CDR3 spans 14 amino acids. CDR3 coding DNA: TGTGCCAGCAGCACACTTATCGGGAGAGGGGAGCAGTACTTC. Its translation is CASSTLIGRGEQYF.

The chain recombines TRBV7-9 with TRBJ2-7; TRBD1 is a possible D gene (6 bases). There are 13 residues in the CDR3. Trimming took off 5 bases at V and 5 bases at J, with 13 bases between the two ends. Germline V lookup: CDR1 SEHNR, CDR2 FQNEAQ (reference sequence). The chain's CDR3 is CASSRDTGHEQYF. DNA for the CDR3: TGTGCCAGCAGCAGAGATACAGGGCACGAGCAGTACTTC.

This clonotype was detected many times. The rearrangement joins TRBV30 to TRBJ2-7, with D tentatively TRBD1 (5 bases). Trimming took off 1 base at V and 4 bases at J, with 17 bases between the two ends. CDR1 is GTSNPN, CDR2 SVGIG, per germline (reference sequence). CDR3 size: 15 residues. The CDR3 DNA sequence: TGTGCCTGGAGTGGACATCTGGGGCGCGAGTACGAGCAGTACTTC. It encodes CAWSGHLGREYEQYF.

This clonotype was detected many times. The chain carries TRBV20-1 and TRBJ2-7; 8 bases agree with TRBD2. CDR1 and CDR2 (germline): DFQATT, SNEGSKA (reference sequence). V lost 4 bases and J lost 2; bases outside the gene matches: 16. This CDR3 has 17 residues. The CDR3 spells CSATRGSGGGGTYEQYF. For the CDR3, the DNA is TGCAGTGCTACCCGGGGTTCCGGTGGCGGGGGGACCTACGAGCAGTACTTC.

The sample holds many counts of this clonotype. V is TRBV6-6 and J is TRBJ2-6; D is uncertain. The ends were cut back, 9 bases at V and 1 base at J, with 10 bases in the middle. This CDR3 has 14 amino acids. Per germline, CDR1 MNHNY and CDR2 SVGAGI (reference sequence). CDR3 coding DNA: TGTGCCAGTACACCCCAGTCTGGGGCCAACGTCCTGACTTTC. Protein sequence: CASTPQSGANVLTF.

This clonotype has a handful of counts. The chain joins TRBV5-6 to TRBJ2-1; no clear D. CDR3 length: 14 amino acids. Germline CDR1 SGHDT, CDR2 YYEEEE. The V end lost 4 bases, the J end lost 9 bases, and 17 bases lay between the germline ends. The CDR3 is CASSESDGLGEQFF. In nucleotides, the CDR3 is TGTGCCAGCAGCGAATCGGACGGCCTGGGTGAGCAGTTCTTC.

V and J are TRBV3-1 and TRBJ2-7, with D unclear. Germline V gene sequence: CDR1 LGHDT, CDR2 YNNKEL (reference sequence). V lost 6 bases to trimming and J lost 5 bases, with 17 bases between them. The CDR3 covers 14 residues. CDR3 amino acids: CASSFTIGKNEQYF. CDR3 DNA sequence: TGTGCCAGCAGTTTCACAATCGGAAAAAACGAGCAGTACTTC.

This clonotype was picked up many times. The J gene is TRBJ2-1, the V gene TRBV14; 8 positions agree with TRBD2. The germline gives CDR1 SGHDN, CDR2 FVKESK. Losses at the gene ends were 1 base for V and 3 bases for J; bases not matched to a gene: 2. The CDR3 sequence is 15 residues long. The CDR3 DNA reads TGTGCCAGCAGCCAAGTGGGACTAGACTACAATGAGCAGTTCTTC. Its protein is CASSQVGLDYNEQFF.

This clonotype appeared a few times. The rearrangement uses TRBV6-5 and TRBJ2-3; TRBD2 matches 10 bases. The CDR3 contains 13 residues. V lost 7 bases to trimming and J lost 7 bases; unmatched junction nucleotides: 5. CDR1 is MNHEY, CDR2 SVGAGI, per germline. CDR3 DNA sequence: TGTGCCAGCAAAAGCGGGGGGGCACATACGCAGTATTTT. Protein: CASKSGGAHTQYF.

Many counts were recorded for this clonotype. The chain joins TRBV4-3 to TRBJ2-7, with a tentative D call TRBD2 (7 bases). The CDR3 totals 19 residues. Germline V gene lookup returns CDR1 LGHNA and CDR2 YSLEER. V was trimmed by 1 base and J by 2 bases, leaving 24 bases between them. The DNA for the CDR3 is TGCGCCAGCAGCCAAGGGTACGGGGGGACACTAAACTCCCCCTACGAGCAGTACTTC. This codes for CASSQGYGGTLNSPYEQYF.

The table lists this clonotype with many counts. The genes are TRBV20-1 and TRBJ2-7; 12 bases are shared with TRBD2. Germline V gene lookup returns CDR1 DFQATT and CDR2 SNEGSKA (reference sequence). The CDR3 runs 16 residues. V lost 6 bases, J lost 1 base, and 10 bases stayed unmatched. The CDR3 bases are TGCAGTGCGAGCCGGCTAGCGGGAGGGGTTTCCTACGAGCAGTACTTC. It yields the protein CSASRLAGGVSYEQYF.

The V gene is TRBV6-2 or TRBV6-3, the J gene TRBJ2-4, with D perhaps given as TRBD1 or TRBD2 (5 bases each). The germline V gene has CDR1 MNHEY and CDR2 SVGEGT. The CDR3 runs 15 residues. Trimming left V 6 bases short and J 0 bases short, with 12 bases between. The CDR3 nucleotides are TGTGCCAGCAGGAACGGGGCTGGAGCCAAAAACATTCAGTACTTC. This sequence encodes CASRNGAGAKNIQYF.

The chain couples TRBV5-1 to TRBJ1-5, with 7 bases lining up with TRBD1. Trimming cost V 4 bases and J 2 bases; bases outside gene matches: 3. This CDR3 comprises 14 residues. The germline V gene has CDR1 SGHRS and CDR2 YFSETQ. Here the CDR3 reads CASSETGGNQPQHF. The CDR3 coding sequence is TGCGCCAGCAGCGAAACAGGGGGCAATCAGCCCCAGCATTTT.

This clonotype occurred many times. This chain connects TRBV4-1 to TRBJ2-1; TRBD2 agrees at 10 bases. CDR1 MGHRA and CDR2 YSYEKL come from the germline V gene. The CDR3 extends over 15 amino acids. V was pared by 4 bases and J by 8 bases, with 8 bases of the junction left unmatched. For the CDR3, the DNA is TGCGCCAGCAGCCTAAGCGGGGGGGCCAGGGATGAGCAGTTCTTC. Its protein product is CASSLSGGARDEQFF.

The chain carries TRBV5-1 and TRBJ2-1, with 9 bases matching TRBD1. V dropped 3 bases and J dropped 7; count of bases not matched to a gene: 8. Per the germline V gene, CDR1 is SGHRS and CDR2 is YFSETQ. The CDR3 length is 15 residues. The CDR3 DNA is TGCGCCAGCAGCTCCGGGACAGGGAAAGGGAATGAGCAGTTCTTC. Protein product: CASSSGTGKGNEQFF.

J is TRBJ1-1 and V is TRBV11-2, with D tentatively TRBD1 (6 bases). The V and J ends lost 1 base and 4 bases respectively, with 13 bases between them. In germline, CDR1 is SGHAT, CDR2 FQNNGV. The CDR3 covers 15 residues. CDR3 amino acids: CASSLVSGVITEAFF. The CDR3 DNA is TGTGCCAGCAGCTTAGTGTCAGGGGTAATCACTGAAGCTTTCTTT. Together with reference TRBV11-2 and TRBJ1-1, the CDR3 gives the full variable domain: EAGVAQSPRYKIIEKRQSVAFWCNPISGHATLYWYQQILGQGPKLLIQFQNNGVVDDSQLPKDRFSAERLKGVDSTLKIQPAKLEDSAVYLCASSLVSGVITEAFFGQGTRLTVV.

This clonotype appeared many times. V gene TRBV5-4 combines with J gene TRBJ1-2, with D unclear. The CDR3 is made up of 14 amino acids. The germline gives CDR1 SGHNT, CDR2 YYREEE (reference sequence). Trimming took off 3 bases at V and 4 bases at J, with 13 bases between the two ends. DNA of the CDR3: TGTGCCAGCAGCTCCTTGGCTTCAAGCTATGGCTACACCTTC. It specifies CASSSLASSYGYTF.

In its sample, this clonotype was seen many times. V and J are TRBV10-3 and TRBJ2-7, with 8 bases fitting TRBD2. Germline V lookup: CDR1 ENHRY, CDR2 SYGVKD. This CDR3 is built from 16 residues. The J segment lost 1 base and the V segment lost 3 bases, leaving 8 bases of the junction unmatched. CDR3 in amino acids: CAISESSSGRSYEQYF. DNA of the CDR3: TGTGCCATCAGTGAATCCTCTAGCGGGCGTTCCTACGAGCAGTACTTC.

There are a few counts of this clonotype. The CDR3 region is CASSDSDLKGTDTQYF. Here the CDR3 DNA reads TGTGCCAGCAGCGACAGTGATCTAAAGGGGACAGATACGCAGTATTTT. V and J are TRBV9 and TRBJ2-3; TRBD1 is a possible D gene (5 bases). V lost 3 bases, J lost 3 bases, and 17 bases lay in between. The CDR3 contains 16 residues. Germline V gene lookup returns CDR1 SGDLS and CDR2 YYNGEE.

This clonotype was detected a few times. The chain recombines TRBV3-1 with TRBJ1-5, with a tentative D call TRBD1 (6 bases). Germline assignment: CDR1 LGHDT and CDR2 YNNKEL (reference sequence). Deletions cut 5 bases from V and 7 bases from J, with 21 bases between. The CDR3 is 16 residues long. The CDR3, as DNA: TGTGCCAGCAGCGACACTTTGGGGGGCGGACGGCAGCCCCAGCATTTT. This sequence encodes CASSDTLGGGRQPQHF.